A single sample gave rise to the 15 T cell receptor beta chains below, sequenced in a study of cytomegalovirus exposure and HLA in healthy donors. Primers included in the PCR were 60 Vbeta and 13 Jbeta primers. Method: immunoSEQ multiplex PCR; TCRdb's copy keeps in-frame clones and lacks some. The table records about 170,000 clones, about 79% of them present only once. Sample: PBMCs. These receptor sequences come from a woman in her forties or fifties in good health and CMV-seronegative.

The V and J genes are TRBV18 and TRBJ2-6; D is unclear. With 3 bases removed from V and 0 bases from J, the gap between germline ends came to 6 bases. The CDR3 contains 15 residues. CDR1 is KGHSH and CDR2 is LQKENI in the germline V gene. The CDR3 loop reads CASSPSYSGANVLTF. The CDR3 DNA reads as TGTGCCAGCTCACCGAGCTACTCTGGGGCCAACGTCCTGACTTTC.

The chain combines TRBV9 with TRBJ2-2, with D possibly being TRBD1 (5 bases). Germline V lookup: CDR1 SGDLS, CDR2 YYNGEE. With 3 bases removed from V and 7 bases from J, the gap between germline ends came to 10 bases. This CDR3 is 13 amino acids long. DNA for the CDR3: TGTGCCAGCAGCGCCAGGGTTTACGGGGAGCTGTTTTTT. As protein: CASSARVYGELFF. The complete variable domain, with remaining parts taken from reference TRBV9 and TRBJ2-2, reads DSGVTQTPKHLITATGQRVTLRCSPRSGDLSVYWYQQSLDQGLQFLIQYYNGEERAKGNILERFSAQQFPDLHSELNLSSLELGDSALYFCASSARVYGELFFGEGSRLTVL.

The chain is built from TRBV19 and TRBJ1-1; 7 bases match TRBD1. The trim removed 1 base at V and 1 base at J, leaving 3 bases unmatched. Germline V gene lookup returns CDR1 LNHDA and CDR2 SQIVND (reference sequence). This CDR3 has 15 amino acids. The CDR3: CASSIAGQTNTEAFF. The DNA of the CDR3 is TGTGCCAGTAGTATAGCGGGACAGACGAACACTGAAGCTTTCTTT.

The chain recombines TRBV5-1 with TRBJ2-5, with TRBD2 matching 16 bases. This CDR3 region has 19 residues. J was trimmed by 5 bases and V by 1 base; bases with no gene match: 11. CDR1 is SGHRS, CDR2 YFSETQ, per germline. The CDR3 loop is CASSLFGTSGGASLETQYF. The CDR3 bases are TGCGCCAGCAGCTTGTTTGGGACTAGCGGGGGGGCCAGTCTGGAGACCCAGTACTTC. The complete variable domain, with remaining parts taken from reference TRBV5-1 and TRBJ2-5, reads KAGVTQTPRYLIKTRGQQVTLSCSPISGHRSVSWYQQTPGQGLQFLFEYFSETQRNKGNFPGRFSGRQFSNSRSEMNVSTLELGDSALYLCASSLFGTSGGASLETQYFGPGTRLLVL.

The chain combines TRBV27 with TRBJ1-6; D perhaps matches TRBD1 (5 bases). The V end was cut by 8 bases, the J end by 9 bases, with 17 bases between. CDR3 length: 14 amino acids. From germline, CDR1 is MNHEY and CDR2 SMNVEV (reference sequence). The CDR3, as DNA: TGTGCCAGCGCCAGGGTTGAGTATGGTTCACCCCTCCACTTT. This gives the protein CASARVEYGSPLHF.

This chain uses TRBV7-3 with TRBJ1-1; D is unresolved. There are 14 residues in the CDR3. The V end lost 2 bases, the J end lost 3 bases, and 10 bases lay between the germline ends. Germline CDR1 and CDR2: SGHTA and FQGTGA. The DNA of the CDR3 is TGTGCCAGCAGCTTATATCGGCAGGACACTGAAGCTTTCTTT. It is translated as CASSLYRQDTEAFF. Full variable domain (rest looked up from reference TRBV7-3 and TRBJ1-1): GAGVSQTPSNKVTEKGKYVELRCDPISGHTALYWYRQSLGQGPEFLIYFQGTGAADDSGLPNDRFFAVRPEGSVSTLKIQRTERGDSAVYLCASSLYRQDTEAFFGQGTRLTVV.

The gene calls are TRBV11-1 and TRBJ2-1; 14 nucleotides line up with TRBD2. Unmatched junction bases numbered 8, after V lost 5 bases and J lost 8 bases. The CDR3 loop spans 16 amino acids. Germline assignment: CDR1 SGHAT and CDR2 FQDESV (reference sequence). The CDR3 loop is CASSTRTSGRTHEQFF. The CDR3 nucleotides read TGTGCCAGCAGCACCCGGACTAGCGGGAGGACCCATGAGCAGTTCTTC.

This chain joins TRBV6-1 and TRBJ2-5; 9 nucleotides match TRBD1. The DNA end favors TRBJ2-7, so the J call may be wrong. CDR3 length: 12 amino acids. Germline V gives CDR1 MNHNS, CDR2 SASEGT. The CDR3 bases are TGTGCCAGTGGGGACAGGGCGGACGAGCAGTACTTC. Its translation is CASGDRADEQYF.

Here the CDR3 DNA reads TGTGCCAGCAGTGGCCGGGGGGGATGCAATTCACCCCTCCACTTT. The encoded protein is CASSGRGGCNSPLHF. The V gene is TRBV6-1, the J gene TRBJ1-6; weak D call: TRBD1 (5 bases). The CDR3 loop spans 15 amino acids. Trimming removed 4 bases from V and 7 bases from J, with 14 bases in between. Germline CDR1 is MNHNS and CDR2 is SASEGT.

V and J are TRBV9 and TRBJ2-1; D uncertain. Between the trimmed V and J ends, which lost 4 bases and 6 bases, there was a span of 11 bases. The V gene's germline CDR1 is SGDLS and CDR2 YYNGEE. This CDR3 spans 13 amino acids. CDR3 in DNA: TGTGCCAGCAGCCTTTCTAATCTCAATGAGCAGTTCTTC. Translating it yields CASSLSNLNEQFF. The variable domain in full, completed from reference TRBV9 and TRBJ2-1, reads DSGVTQTPKHLITATGQRVTLRCSPRSGDLSVYWYQQSLDQGLQFLIQYYNGEERAKGNILERFSAQQFPDLHSELNLSSLELGDSALYFCASSLSNLNEQFFGPGTRLTVL.

Here the CDR3 reads CASSFAGTGFRELFF. CDR3 bases: TGTGCCAGCAGCTTTGCTGGGACAGGGTTCAGGGAGCTGTTTTTT. J is TRBJ2-2 and V is TRBV7-9; 9 nucleotides align to TRBD1. V gave up 3 bases and J gave up 9 bases; unmatched junction bases: 8. The germline gives CDR1 SEHNR, CDR2 FQNEAQ (reference sequence). CDR3 length equals 15 residues.

The chain combines TRBV7-2 with TRBJ2-5; the match to TRBD2 covers 10 bases. Trimming at V came to 5 bases and at J to 5 bases, leaving 17 bases not matched to a gene. Germline lookup yields CDR1 SGHTA and CDR2 FQGNSA. This CDR3 is 18 amino acids long. The CDR3 spells CASSRGVQRGGRWETQYF. In DNA, the CDR3 is TGTGCCAGCAGCCGAGGGGTTCAGCGGGGGGGCCGGTGGGAGACCCAGTACTTC.

The rearrangement joins TRBV19 to TRBJ1-2; D might be TRBD1 (5 bases). Deletions cut 5 bases from V and 5 bases from J, with 18 bases between. The CDR3 runs 15 residues. Per the germline V gene, CDR1 is LNHDA and CDR2 is SQIVND (reference sequence). The DNA for the CDR3 is TGTGCCAGTAGTCCCCCTGGGGGAGGCGAGTATGGCTACACCTTC. Its protein product is CASSPPGGGEYGYTF.

The chain has TRBV18 and TRBJ1-3, with 7 nucleotides matching TRBD1. V lost 6 bases, J lost 0 bases, and 11 bases stayed unmatched. The CDR3 consists of 17 residues. The V gene's germline CDR1 is KGHSH and CDR2 LQKENI. CDR3 nucleotides: TGTGCCAGCTCTGACGGTGGGGGACAGTCCTCTGGAAACACCATATATTTT. This sequence encodes CASSDGGGQSSGNTIYF.

The CDR3 is CASSKGQGVGNTIYF. Written as DNA, the CDR3 is TGTGCCAGTAGTAAAGGACAGGGGGTTGGAAACACCATATATTTT. The chain joins TRBV19 to TRBJ1-3; 10 bases fit TRBD1. Germline CDR1 and CDR2: LNHDA and SQIVND (reference sequence). J lost 3 bases, V lost 4 bases, and 3 bases had no gene match. CDR3 length equals 15 residues.